This is a list of T cell receptor beta chains from one sample in a study of shared clonotypes between healthy human individuals. Profiled with immunoSEQ multiplex PCR; TCRdb holds only in-frame clones, not every one. The table lists about 2.2 million clones, around 95% of them singletons, with roughly 1.7% in the top ten. The source material was naive CD8+ T cells from PBMCs. These receptors originate from a young man in good health. Some clones in this sample may be carry-over from other donors' samples. The CDR3 runs from the conserved cysteine through the conserved F or W. A D gene is named only where the DNA matches it firmly. Some rows have no size entry. The others give once, few or many, or a class for an expanded clone.

TRBV30	.	TRBJ2-3	.	15	TGTGCCTGGAGTGTGGACGGAAAATTCACAGATACGCAGTATTTT	CAWSVDGKFTDTQYF
TRBV28	.	TRBJ2-7	.	17	TGTGCCAGCAGTTTTGAGGGACCCCTGGTACTCACCTACGAGCAGTACTTC	CASSFEGPLVLTYEQYF
TRBV19	.	TRBJ1-5	.	18	TGTGCCAGTAACGAAAGAGCGTACCGGGGTGGTAGCAATCAGCCCCAGCATTTT	CASNERAYRGGSNQPQHF
TRBV25-1	once	TRBJ2-1	.	14	TGTGCCAGCAGGGGGACTCCATTCTACAATGAGCAGTTCTTC	CASRGTPFYNEQFF
TRBV5-1	.	TRBJ2-3	TRBD2	16	TGCGCCAGCAGCTCCCATGGGGCGGGAGTCACAGATACGCAGTATTTT	CASSSHGAGVTDTQYF
TRBV6-5	.	TRBJ2-1	TRBD2	15	TGTGCCAGCAGACATAGCGGGAGCTCCCACAATGAGCAGTTCTTC	CASRHSGSSHNEQFF
TRBV30	.	TRBJ1-1	TRBD1	15	TGTGCCTGGACCTCCCGGACAGGGTTGAACACTGAAGCTTTCTTT	CAWTSRTGLNTEAFF
TRBV7-2	.	TRBJ2-1	TRBD2	18	TGTGCCAGCAACTTTAAGATTCTAGCGGAAGGGGTCGGGAATGAGCAGTTCTTC	CASNFKILAEGVGNEQFF
TRBV7-9	.	TRBJ2-7	.	16	TGTGCCAGCAGCTTAAGCGCGGGACAGCTCATCTACGAGCAGTACTTC	CASSLSAGQLIYEQYF
TRBV2	.	TRBJ2-7	TRBD1	16	TGTGCCAGCACCCCCCGATGGGGACAGGGATCCTACGAGCAGTACTTC	CASTPRWGQGSYEQYF
TRBV6-6	.	TRBJ2-1	.	15	TGTGCCAGCAGTTACTCGCCACGCTCCTACAATGAGCAGTTCTTC	CASSYSPRSYNEQFF
TRBV30	few	TRBJ2-7	.	14	TGTGCCTGGAGTGTATTAGCGGCCTTTTCCGAGCAGTACTTC	CAWSVLAAFSEQYF